This TCR beta chain was identified during a study of identical twins. Addition of a universal primer site occurred through template switching, and cDNA carried unique molecular identifiers. TCRdb recomputed calls from the 5' RACE reads with MiXCR, one row per CDR3 protein. The sample has roughly 190,000 distinct CDR3 sequences, about a sixth seen once. The CDR3 is made up of 13 amino acids. V dropped 4 bases and J dropped 6 bases, with 12 bases sitting between them. Germline-derived CDR1 and CDR2 are LGHNA and YSLEER. These data were also reused for a study on T cells expressing NK-cell markers.

The TCR originated in a woman between 18 and 29 years old in good health. The chain uses TRBV4-3 and TRBJ1-1; D perhaps matches TRBD1 (6 bases). The sequenced sample consisted of CD8+ T cells sorted from blood. The CDR3 sequence is CASSRGTMAEAFF. The CDR3 DNA reads TGCGCCAGCAGCCGAGGGACAATGGCTGAAGCTTTCTTT.